These 24 T cell receptor beta chains originate from one sample sequenced in a study of cytomegalovirus exposure and HLA in healthy donors. 13 Jbeta primers and 60 Vbeta primers were used for the PCR. The table came from immunoSEQ multiplex PCR; TCRdb's copy has only in-frame clones and leaves some out. The data show about 160,000 clones, more than 65% seen once. Sequenced input: PBMCs. The receptors were sampled from a man aged 50-60 years in good health and CMV-seropositive.

The J gene is TRBJ1-2, the V gene TRBV6-1, with D maybe TRBD1 (5 bases). Germline CDR1 is MNHNS and CDR2 is SASEGT. Trimming stripped 0 bases from V and 4 bases from J, with 12 bases between. The CDR3 covers 15 residues. The CDR3: CASSEAWGPGYGYTF. DNA for the CDR3: TGTGCCAGCAGTGAAGCCTGGGGCCCGGGCTATGGCTACACCTTC.

The chain joins TRBV14 to TRBJ1-1, with a weak D call TRBD1 (5 bases). CDR1 is SGHDN, CDR2 FVKESK, per germline. V dropped 3 bases and J dropped 7 bases, with 18 bases sitting between them. There are 15 residues in the CDR3. The CDR3 loop is CASSHPPGGKNEAFF. Here the CDR3 DNA reads TGTGCCAGCAGCCACCCCCCGGGGGGGAAAAATGAAGCTTTCTTT.

The chain couples TRBV28 to TRBJ1-1; 9 bases map to TRBD1. The junction had 3 bases not matched to a gene; V was cut back by 2 bases and J by 11 bases. Germline values: CDR1 MDHEN, CDR2 SYDVKM. This CDR3 comprises 12 residues. CDR3 residues: CASSLGTGSAFF. In nucleotides, the CDR3 is TGTGCCAGCAGTTTAGGGACAGGGAGCGCTTTCTTT.

This chain joins TRBV19 and TRBJ2-3; a possible D gene is TRBD1 (5 bases). The CDR3 totals 13 residues. Germline CDR1 and CDR2: LNHDA and SQIVND (reference sequence). Trimming cost V 10 bases and J 0 bases, with 11 bases left between them. CDR3 sequence: CATRASSTDTQYF. The CDR3 DNA is TGTGCCACCAGGGCCTCTAGCACAGATACGCAGTATTTT.

V usage is TRBV27 and J usage is TRBJ2-1; the match to TRBD2 covers 8 bases. The V and J ends lost 1 base and 1 base, in that order; junction bases with no gene match: 3. From germline, CDR1 is MNHEY and CDR2 SMNVEV (reference sequence). CDR3 length equals 16 residues. CDR3 sequence reads: CASSLYGGRSYNEQFF. As DNA, the CDR3 is TGTGCCAGCAGTTTATATGGCGGGAGGTCCTACAATGAGCAGTTCTTC.

The V gene is TRBV7-2, the J gene TRBJ2-5; 9 nucleotides line up with TRBD1. This CDR3 is built from 18 residues. CDR1 is SGHTA and CDR2 is FQGNSA in the germline V gene. V shed 0 bases, J shed 2 bases, and the junction held 10 bases outside the gene matches. The DNA for the CDR3 is TGTGCCAGCAGCTTAGCGCCTGGACAGGGGCAGGGACAAGAGACCCAGTACTTC. Amino acids: CASSLAPGQGQGQETQYF.

J is TRBJ1-3 and V is TRBV9; D might be TRBD1 (5 bases). V was cut by 0 bases and J by 8 bases, with 9 bases left in between. This CDR3 is built from 13 residues. CDR1 and CDR2 (germline): SGDLS, YYNGEE. The CDR3 loop reads CASSVALGHTIYF. CDR3 nucleotide sequence: TGTGCCAGCAGCGTAGCGCTGGGGCACACCATATATTTT.

The chain uses TRBV10-3 and TRBJ2-3; D possibly corresponds to TRBD2 (6 bases). CDR1 is ENHRY, CDR2 SYGVKD, per germline. V lost 6 bases and J lost 3, with 13 bases in between. The CDR3 runs 14 residues. The CDR3 protein is CAIREVGGTDTQYF. The CDR3 DNA is TGTGCCATCAGAGAGGTCGGGGGAACAGATACGCAGTATTTT.

The sample holds a few counts of this clone. The chain carries TRBV25-1 and TRBJ2-5, with 9 nucleotides matching TRBD2. The trim removed 2 bases at V and 2 bases at J, leaving 9 bases unmatched. CDR1 is MGHDK, CDR2 SYGVNS, per germline. The CDR3 is 17 residues long. CDR3 sequence (DNA): TGTGCCAGCAGTGAAGGAGGCACTAGCGGGCTTCAAGAGACCCAGTACTTC. Translating it yields CASSEGGTSGLQETQYF. The entire variable domain, with the rest obtained from reference TRBV25-1 and TRBJ2-5, is as follows: EADIYQTPRYLVIGTGKKITLECSQTMGHDKMYWYQQDPGMELHLIHYSYGVNSTEKGDLSSESTVSRIRTEHFPLTLESARPSHTSQYLCASSEGGTSGLQETQYFGPGTRLLVL.

The chain employs TRBV5-1 and TRBJ1-6; TRBD1 matches at 7 bases. Germline V gene data show CDR1 as SGHRS and CDR2 as YFSETQ. This CDR3 comprises 17 residues. Germline trimming cut 4 bases from V and 5 bases from J; bases unmatched to any gene: 12. The CDR3 is CASSPWPRTGDNSPLHF. Written as DNA, the CDR3 is TGCGCCAGCAGCCCTTGGCCTCGCACAGGGGATAATTCACCCCTCCACTTT.

The V gene is TRBV4-3, the J gene TRBJ2-1, with 9 nucleotides matching TRBD2. In germline, CDR1 is LGHNA, CDR2 YSLEER. The CDR3 has 15 amino acids. The ends lost 4 bases at V and 0 bases at J; junction bases unmatched: 1. CDR3 amino acids: CASSLSGSSYNEQFF. The CDR3 bases are TGCGCCAGCAGCCTTAGCGGGAGCTCCTACAATGAGCAGTTCTTC.

The chain couples TRBV9 to TRBJ1-1, with D possibly being TRBD1 (6 bases). Trimming left V 4 bases short and J 1 base short, with 17 bases between. The CDR3 runs to 16 residues. Germline V gene lookup returns CDR1 SGDLS and CDR2 YYNGEE. The CDR3 here is CASSPNLGGENTEAFF. CDR3 coding DNA: TGTGCCAGCAGCCCAAACCTAGGGGGGGAGAACACTGAAGCTTTCTTT.

This clone was observed once. The genes are TRBV5-1 and TRBJ1-4; D is undetermined. The CDR3 runs to 14 residues. Germline V gene sequence: CDR1 SGHRS, CDR2 YFSETQ. The V end lost 2 bases, the J end lost 8 bases, and 13 bases lay between the germline ends. This CDR3 is CASSFAGGLEKLFF. As DNA, the CDR3 is TGCGCCAGCAGCTTCGCCGGTGGTTTAGAAAAACTGTTTTTT.

This chain joins TRBV18 and TRBJ2-7; D unresolved. V dropped 3 bases and J dropped 0 bases, with 9 bases sitting between them. Germline V CDR1 and CDR2: KGHSH, LQKENI. The CDR3 totals 14 residues. CDR3: CASSPTPSSYEQYF. DNA of the CDR3: TGTGCCAGCTCACCGACTCCGAGCTCCTACGAGCAGTACTTC.

The chain uses TRBV27 and TRBJ2-7; a weak D match, TRBD1 (5 bases). The CDR3 contains 14 residues. Looked up from germline, CDR1 is MNHEY and CDR2 is SMNVEV (reference sequence). Between the trimmed V and J ends, which lost 4 bases and 0 bases, there was a span of 10 bases. In DNA form, the CDR3 reads TGTGCCAGCAGTTACAGGATCTACTCCTACGAGCAGTACTTC. Encoded protein: CASSYRIYSYEQYF.

The chain links TRBV28 to TRBJ2-1; TRBD2 aligns across 7 bases. Germline V gene sequence: CDR1 MDHEN, CDR2 SYDVKM. V was clipped by 3 bases and J by 6 bases; unmatched bases: 8. This CDR3 contains 15 residues. DNA for the CDR3: TGTGCCAGCAGTTTTGGGGGAGGGCCCCGCAATGAGCAGTTCTTC. This codes for CASSFGGGPRNEQFF.

The rearrangement links TRBV6-5 to TRBJ2-7, with a weak D call TRBD2 (5 bases). The germline V gene encodes CDR1 MNHEY and CDR2 SVGAGI. The CDR3 is made up of 16 amino acids. Between the trimmed V and J ends, which lost 2 bases and 2 bases, there was a span of 16 bases. The CDR3 loop reads CASSYLIGEFTYEQYF. DNA of the CDR3: TGTGCCAGCAGTTACCTTATCGGGGAGTTTACCTACGAGCAGTACTTC.

The genes are TRBV30 and TRBJ1-2; 7 bases map to TRBD1. Germline V gives CDR1 GTSNPN, CDR2 SVGIG (reference sequence). V gave up 5 bases and J gave up 4 bases; unmatched junction bases: 7. The CDR3 is 13 residues long. The DNA of the CDR3 is TGTGCCTGGCGACAGGGCTTGGTCTATGGCTACACCTTC. This encodes CAWRQGLVYGYTF.

The rearrangement links TRBV6-1 to TRBJ2-7, with no clear D. The V gene's germline CDR1 is MNHNS and CDR2 SASEGT. V dropped 1 base and J dropped 0 bases, with 10 bases sitting between them. The CDR3 is 15 residues long. The CDR3 loop reads CASSEGPSPSYEQYF. The CDR3 bases are TGTGCCAGCAGTGAAGGTCCCTCCCCCTCCTACGAGCAGTACTTC.

V gene TRBV10-3 combines with J gene TRBJ1-1; the D gene is possibly TRBD1 (6 bases). The CDR3 extends over 14 amino acids. Germline V lookup: CDR1 ENHRY, CDR2 SYGVKD. Trimming took off 2 bases at V and 3 bases at J, with 10 bases between the two ends. The CDR3 loop is CAISETGTDTEAFF. CDR3 DNA: TGTGCCATCAGTGAGACAGGGACCGACACTGAAGCTTTCTTT.

The chain has TRBV2 and TRBJ2-7; tentatively, D is TRBD2 (5 bases). The germline V gene encodes CDR1 SNHLY and CDR2 FYNNEI. The CDR3 length is 12 residues. Deletions cut 4 bases from V and 6 bases from J, with 10 bases between. CDR3: CASSGASGEQYF. In DNA form, the CDR3 reads TGTGCCAGCAGTGGGGCGAGCGGCGAGCAGTACTTC.

This clone was observed once. The genes are TRBV7-9 and TRBJ1-5; TRBD1 might be the D (5 bases). Trimming pared 5 bases from V and 1 base from J, leaving 12 bases between. CDR1 SEHNR and CDR2 FQNEAQ come from the germline V gene (reference sequence). The CDR3 consists of 15 residues. The CDR3 bases are TGTGCCAGCAGCCCCCGCGGGGGAAGCAATCAGCCCCAGCATTTT. Residues: CASSPRGGSNQPQHF. Using reference TRBV7-9 and TRBJ1-5 for the parts outside the CDR3, the full variable domain is DTGVSQNPRHKITKRGQNVTFRCDPISEHNRLYWYRQTLGQGPEFLTYFQNEAQLEKSRLLSDRFSAERPKGSFSTLEIQRTEQGDSAMYLCASSPRGGSNQPQHFGDGTRLSIL.

The V call is TRBV5-1, the J call TRBJ2-3, with D perhaps TRBD1 (6 bases). This CDR3 contains 15 residues. Per the germline V gene, CDR1 is SGHRS and CDR2 is YFSETQ. Between the trimmed V and J ends, which lost 0 bases and 4 bases, there was a span of 12 bases. CDR3 in DNA: TGCGCCAGCAGCTTGGGCAGGGGTAATGCAGATACGCAGTATTTT. Its translation is CASSLGRGNADTQYF.

This clone was observed once. V and J are TRBV5-1 and TRBJ2-2; the D gene is possibly TRBD2 (5 bases). CDR1 is SGHRS, CDR2 YFSETQ, per germline. V dropped 0 bases and J dropped 2 bases, with 14 bases sitting between them. This CDR3 comprises 17 residues. The CDR3 DNA sequence: TGCGCCAGCAGCTTGGGACACCGGGATACTAACACCGGGGAGCTGTTTTTT. Encoded protein: CASSLGHRDTNTGELFF.